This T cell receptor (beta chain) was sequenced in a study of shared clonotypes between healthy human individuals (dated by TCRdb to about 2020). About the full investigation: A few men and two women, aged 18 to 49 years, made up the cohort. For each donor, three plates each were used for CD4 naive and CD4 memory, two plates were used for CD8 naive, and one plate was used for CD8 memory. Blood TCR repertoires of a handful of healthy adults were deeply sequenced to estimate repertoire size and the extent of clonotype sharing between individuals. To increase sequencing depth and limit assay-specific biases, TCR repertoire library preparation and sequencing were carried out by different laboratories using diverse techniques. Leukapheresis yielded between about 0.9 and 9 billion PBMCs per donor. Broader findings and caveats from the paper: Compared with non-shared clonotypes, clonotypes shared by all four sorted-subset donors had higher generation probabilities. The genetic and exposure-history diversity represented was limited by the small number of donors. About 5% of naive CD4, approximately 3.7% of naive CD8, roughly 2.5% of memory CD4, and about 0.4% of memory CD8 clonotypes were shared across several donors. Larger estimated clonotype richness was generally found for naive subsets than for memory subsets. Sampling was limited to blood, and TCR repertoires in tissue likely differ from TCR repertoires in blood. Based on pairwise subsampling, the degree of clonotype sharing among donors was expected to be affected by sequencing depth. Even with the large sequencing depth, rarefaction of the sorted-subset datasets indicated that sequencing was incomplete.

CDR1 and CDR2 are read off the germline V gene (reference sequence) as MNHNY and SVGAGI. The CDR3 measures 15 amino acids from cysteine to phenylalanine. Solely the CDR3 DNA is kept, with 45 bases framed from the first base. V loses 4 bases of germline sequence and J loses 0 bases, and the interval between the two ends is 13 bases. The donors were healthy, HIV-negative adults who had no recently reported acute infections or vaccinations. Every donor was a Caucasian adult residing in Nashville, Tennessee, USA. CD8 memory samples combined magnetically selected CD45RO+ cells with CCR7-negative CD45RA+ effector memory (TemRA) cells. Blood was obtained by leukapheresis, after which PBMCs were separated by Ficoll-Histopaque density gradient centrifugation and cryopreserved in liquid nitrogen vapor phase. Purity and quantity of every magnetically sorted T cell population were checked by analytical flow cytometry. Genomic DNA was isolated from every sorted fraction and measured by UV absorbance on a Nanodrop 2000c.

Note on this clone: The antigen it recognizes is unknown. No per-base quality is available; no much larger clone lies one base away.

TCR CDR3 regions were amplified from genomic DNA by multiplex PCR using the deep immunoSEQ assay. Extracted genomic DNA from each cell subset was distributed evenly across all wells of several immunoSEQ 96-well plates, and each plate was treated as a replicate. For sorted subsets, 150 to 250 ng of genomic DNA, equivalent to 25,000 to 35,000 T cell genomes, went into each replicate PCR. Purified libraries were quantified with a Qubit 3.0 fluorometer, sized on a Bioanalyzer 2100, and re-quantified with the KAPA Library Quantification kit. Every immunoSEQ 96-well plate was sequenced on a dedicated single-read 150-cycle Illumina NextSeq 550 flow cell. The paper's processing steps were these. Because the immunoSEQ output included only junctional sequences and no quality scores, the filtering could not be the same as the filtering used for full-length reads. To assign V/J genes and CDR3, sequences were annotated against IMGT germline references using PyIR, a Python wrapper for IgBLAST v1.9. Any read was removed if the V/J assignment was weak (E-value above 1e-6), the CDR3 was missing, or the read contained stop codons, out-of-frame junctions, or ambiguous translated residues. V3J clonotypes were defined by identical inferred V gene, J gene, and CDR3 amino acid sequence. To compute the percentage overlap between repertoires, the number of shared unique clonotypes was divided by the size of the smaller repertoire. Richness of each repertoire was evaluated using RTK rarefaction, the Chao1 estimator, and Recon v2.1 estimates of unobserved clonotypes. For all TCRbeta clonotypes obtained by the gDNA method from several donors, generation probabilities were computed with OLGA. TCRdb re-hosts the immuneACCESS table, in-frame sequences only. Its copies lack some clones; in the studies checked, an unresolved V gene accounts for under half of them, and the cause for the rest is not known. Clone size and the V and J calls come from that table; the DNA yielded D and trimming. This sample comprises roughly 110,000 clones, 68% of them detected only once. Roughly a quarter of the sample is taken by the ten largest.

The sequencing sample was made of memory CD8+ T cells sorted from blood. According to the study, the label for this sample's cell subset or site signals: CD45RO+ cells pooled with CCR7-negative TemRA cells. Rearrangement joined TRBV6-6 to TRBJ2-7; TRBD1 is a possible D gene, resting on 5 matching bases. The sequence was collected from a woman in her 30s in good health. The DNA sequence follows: TGTGCCAGCAGTTTCCGGACACCGAGCTCCTACGAGCAGTACTTC. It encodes CASSFRTPSSYEQYF.